A single sample is the source of the 17 T cell receptor beta chains below, sequenced in a study of T cell responses to AZD1222 COVID-19 vaccine. TCRdb's table, derived via immunoSEQ multiplex PCR, lists solely in-frame clones and lacks some. The sample contains about 200,000 clones, around 94% of which appear only once. The sequenced sample was peripheral blood, obtained 28 days after the second dose of the MenACWY control vaccine. The source of these receptors is an adult who received the MenACWY meningococcal vaccine as a control.

V and J are TRBV19 and TRBJ2-2; D is undetermined. The CDR3 totals 14 residues. CDR1 is LNHDA and CDR2 is SQIVND in the germline V gene (reference sequence). With 4 bases removed from V and 0 bases from J, the gap between germline ends came to 6 bases. CDR3 sequence (DNA): TGTGCCAGTAGTAGAAGGTCGAACACCGGGGAGCTGTTTTTT. It specifies CASSRRSNTGELFF.

A remark on this clone: The sample holds other DNA sequences that translate to the same CDR3. J is TRBJ1-2 and V is TRBV9, with TRBD1 as a possible D gene (5 bases). The V gene's germline CDR1 is SGDLS and CDR2 YYNGEE. The CDR3 extends over 13 amino acids. The V and J ends lost 3 bases and 2 bases respectively, with 8 bases between them. As DNA, the CDR3 is TGTGCCAGCAGCGCCCAGGGAAACTATGGCTACACCTTC. Its protein is CASSAQGNYGYTF.

The V and J genes are TRBV19 and TRBJ2-1, with 9 positions matching TRBD2. This CDR3 region has 19 residues. J was trimmed by 0 bases and V by 0 bases; bases with no gene match: 9. Looked up from germline, CDR1 is LNHDA and CDR2 is SQIVND (reference sequence). CDR3 protein: CASSIDHLAGMSSYNEQFF. The DNA for the CDR3 is TGTGCCAGTAGTATAGATCACCTAGCGGGAATGAGCTCCTACAATGAGCAGTTCTTC.

Worth noting for this clone: Additional DNA sequences in this sample encode the identical CDR3. This rearrangement joins TRBV7-3 to TRBJ2-3; 12 bases map to TRBD2. The CDR3 is made up of 19 amino acids. Germline loops: CDR1 SGHTA, CDR2 FQGTGA. V lost 4 bases and J lost 0; bases outside the gene matches: 11. The CDR3 region has the DNA TGTGCCAGCAGCTCCCGGCTAGCGGGAGGGCCTGGGAGCACAGATACGCAGTATTTT. Amino acid sequence: CASSSRLAGGPGSTDTQYF.

V and J are TRBV7-2 and TRBJ2-2, with 8 bases matching TRBD2. CDR3 length: 17 residues. V lost 3 bases to trimming and J lost 0 bases; unmatched junction nucleotides: 6. Germline lookup yields CDR1 SGHTA and CDR2 FQGNSA. The CDR3 region has the DNA TGTGCCAGCAGCTTTTCAGTGGGACTAGCGAACACCGGGGAGCTGTTTTTT. The encoded protein is CASSFSVGLANTGELFF.

The chain carries TRBV19 and TRBJ1-5; tentative D call: TRBD1 (6 bases). Per germline, CDR1 LNHDA and CDR2 SQIVND (reference sequence). The CDR3 runs to 21 residues. The V end was cut by 4 bases, the J end by 4 bases, with 32 bases between. DNA for the CDR3: TGTGCCAGTAGTACCTCTTTCGGGGAGGGGGAGCCTCACCCAACAAATCAGCCCCAGCATTTT. Translated, it gives CASSTSFGEGEPHPTNQPQHF. The full variable domain, with the rest looked up from reference TRBV19 and TRBJ1-5, is DGGITQSPKYLFRKEGQNVTLSCEQNLNHDAMYWYRQDPGQGLRLIYYSQIVNDFQKGDIAEGYSVSREKKESFPLTVTSAQKNPTAFYLCASSTSFGEGEPHPTNQPQHFGDGTRLSIL.

The V gene is TRBV6-5, the J gene TRBJ1-1, with D tentatively TRBD1 (5 bases). CDR1 and CDR2 (germline): MNHEY, SVGAGI. The CDR3 length is 15 residues. Trimming cost V 2 bases and J 0 bases, with 10 bases left between them. The CDR3 DNA is TGTGCCAGCAGTTACGGGACGGTGATGAACACTGAAGCTTTCTTT. It specifies CASSYGTVMNTEAFF.

The chain employs TRBV5-1 and TRBJ1-3; D is unclear. Germline loops: CDR1 SGHRS, CDR2 YFSETQ. Trimming took 5 bases from V and 3 from J, leaving 15 bases between them. The CDR3 spans 15 residues. This chain's CDR3 is CASSPDRLNGNTIYF. DNA for the CDR3: TGCGCCAGCAGTCCCGATCGTTTAAATGGAAACACCATATATTTT.

This sequence joins TRBV6-5 and TRBJ2-1; 7 bases are a match to TRBD2. Germline V gene lookup returns CDR1 MNHEY and CDR2 SVGAGI. The CDR3 contains 13 residues. V shed 7 bases, J shed 2 bases, and the junction held 2 bases outside the gene matches. DNA of the CDR3: TGTGCCAGCATGAGCGGGACCTACAATGAGCAGTTCTTC. Encoded protein: CASMSGTYNEQFF.

The chain employs TRBV28 and TRBJ1-1; the match to TRBD1 covers 10 bases. Germline CDR1 reads MDHEN; CDR2 reads SYDVKM. The ends lost 3 bases at V and 0 bases at J; junction bases unmatched: 4. The CDR3 sequence is 16 residues long. The CDR3 DNA follows: TGTGCCAGCAGTTTCCCGGGACAGGGGATGAACACTGAAGCTTTCTTT. It translates to CASSFPGQGMNTEAFF.

V gene TRBV27 combines with J gene TRBJ2-7; 7 bases are a match to TRBD1. Germline V gene data show CDR1 as MNHEY and CDR2 as SMNVEV (reference sequence). The CDR3 loop spans 15 amino acids. J lost 5 bases, V lost 3 bases, and 10 bases had no gene match. This chain's CDR3 is CASSLTGKKSDEQYF. In DNA, the CDR3 is TGTGCCAGCAGTTTGACAGGGAAGAAGTCCGACGAGCAGTACTTC.

This clone was seen only once. The sample has other DNA sequences that encode this CDR3 too. This chain links TRBV6-5 with TRBJ2-7; 7 bases are a match to TRBD2. The length of the CDR3 is 15 residues. Germline V gene sequence: CDR1 MNHEY, CDR2 SVGAGI. V lost 0 bases, J lost 0 bases, and 2 bases stayed unmatched. The CDR3 protein is CASSYSGGSSYEQYF. Written as DNA, the CDR3 is TGTGCCAGCAGTTACTCGGGCGGGAGCTCCTACGAGCAGTACTTC.

This chain joins TRBV7-9 and TRBJ1-1, with a tentative D call TRBD1 (6 bases). Germline V gives CDR1 SEHNR, CDR2 FQNEAQ (reference sequence). The V end lost 5 bases, the J end lost 1 base, and 14 bases lay between the germline ends. The CDR3 consists of 15 residues. In nucleotides, the CDR3 is TGTGCCAGCAGCGACTTACAGGGAACGAACACTGAAGCTTTCTTT. Its protein is CASSDLQGTNTEAFF.

CDR3: CAWSVGGGYSNQPQHF. DNA for the CDR3: TGTGCCTGGAGTGTGGGGGGGGGATATAGCAATCAGCCCCAGCATTTT. The chain is built from TRBV30 and TRBJ1-5, with D possibly TRBD1 on 5 matching bases. This CDR3 has 16 amino acids. CDR1 and CDR2 (germline): GTSNPN, SVGIG (reference sequence). Trimming stripped 0 bases from V and 0 bases from J, with 12 bases between.

The CDR3 sequence: CASSYSTTDLRGEQFF. The DNA for the CDR3 is TGTGCCAGCAGTTACTCGACTACAGACCTAAGGGGTGAGCAGTTCTTC. The chain recombines TRBV6-5 with TRBJ2-1; the D gene could be TRBD1 or TRBD2 (5 bases each). This CDR3 is built from 16 residues. Trimming shortened V by 0 bases and J by 9 bases, and 18 bases separated the two germline ends. CDR1 and CDR2 (germline): MNHEY, SVGAGI.

The gene calls are TRBV28 and TRBJ2-7; 8 nucleotides line up with TRBD1. CDR1 MDHEN and CDR2 SYDVKM come from the germline V gene. This CDR3 is built from 13 residues. The junction had 4 bases not matched to a gene; V was cut back by 3 bases and J by 6 bases. CDR3 bases: TGTGCCAGCAGTTTCCAGGGGGCCGGCGAGCAGTACTTC. Protein product: CASSFQGAGEQYF.

V and J are TRBV29-1 and TRBJ2-1; TRBD1 matches at 9 bases. Germline CDR1 SQVTM, CDR2 ANQGSEA. The CDR3 has 13 residues. The V gene end was trimmed by 3 bases and the J gene end by 9 bases; junction bases not matched to a gene: 6. This chain's CDR3 is CSVEGQGKGEQFF. The DNA of the CDR3 is TGCAGCGTTGAGGGACAGGGCAAAGGTGAGCAGTTCTTC.